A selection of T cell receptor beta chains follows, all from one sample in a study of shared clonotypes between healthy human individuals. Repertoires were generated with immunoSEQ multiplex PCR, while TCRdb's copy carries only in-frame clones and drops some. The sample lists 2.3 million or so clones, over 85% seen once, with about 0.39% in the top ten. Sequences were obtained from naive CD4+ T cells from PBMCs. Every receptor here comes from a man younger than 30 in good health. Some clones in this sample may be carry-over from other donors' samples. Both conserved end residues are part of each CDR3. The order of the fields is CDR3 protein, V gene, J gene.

CDR3aa: CASSPGTARNTIYF
v_gene: TRBV18
j_gene: TRBJ1-3

CDR3aa: CASRRVAGQGLYEQYF
v_gene: TRBV27
j_gene: TRBJ2-7

CDR3aa: CASSEFQSSYNEQFF
v_gene: TRBV2
j_gene: TRBJ2-1

CDR3aa: CASSWGQRETQYF
v_gene: TRBV5-1
j_gene: TRBJ2-5

CDR3aa: CASSVGLAGSEQFF
v_gene: TRBV5-1
j_gene: TRBJ2-1

CDR3aa: CASSDGQNRVAFF
v_gene: TRBV6-4
j_gene: TRBJ1-1

CDR3aa: CASSQNIPPDTQYF
v_gene: TRBV5-4
j_gene: TRBJ2-3

CDR3aa: CASSAGTPSGNTIYF
v_gene: TRBV14
j_gene: TRBJ1-3

CDR3aa: CASREGPWYNEQFF
v_gene: TRBV28
j_gene: TRBJ2-1

CDR3aa: CASTARDRDTEAFF
v_gene: TRBV6-6
j_gene: TRBJ1-1

CDR3aa: CASSVEQGVLETQYF
v_gene: TRBV9
j_gene: TRBJ2-5

CDR3aa: CASSEAVGTLYTF
v_gene: TRBV6-1
j_gene: TRBJ1-2

CDR3aa: CASSGLGMAGELFF
v_gene: TRBV2
j_gene: TRBJ2-2

CDR3aa: CASSGPEGRNQPQHF
v_gene: TRBV6-1
j_gene: TRBJ1-5

CDR3aa: CASSPPGQGGNQPQHF
v_gene: TRBV7-9
j_gene: TRBJ1-5

CDR3aa: CASSLVGGRAFNEQFF
v_gene: TRBV11-2
j_gene: TRBJ2-1

CDR3aa: CASSLGGSGRKNEQYF
v_gene: TRBV5-1
j_gene: TRBJ2-7

CDR3aa: CASSSPLTSGSYEQYF
v_gene: TRBV27
j_gene: TRBJ2-7

CDR3aa: CATSRGGNAYEQYF
v_gene: TRBV15
j_gene: TRBJ2-7

CDR3aa: CASSPPGTGANVLTF
v_gene: TRBV18
j_gene: TRBJ2-6

CDR3aa: CASSLDFPDYNEQFF
v_gene: TRBV5-1
j_gene: TRBJ2-1

CDR3aa: CASSKPGQGDKNIQYF
v_gene: TRBV2
j_gene: TRBJ2-4